These 9 T cell receptor beta chains were sequenced from one sample in a study of OX40 agonist ivuxolimab in advanced cancers. Assay: immunoSEQ multiplex PCR; the TCRdb copy retains only in-frame clones and omits some. There are fewer than 85,000 clones in the sample; over 70% occur only once, and around 7.5% lies in the top ten. The sample was CD4+ or CD8+ T cells sorted from blood, taken in a trial of the OX40 agonist ivuxolimab. These receptors were taken from an adult with an advanced solid tumor such as melanoma, head and neck, liver or kidney cancer.

On this clone itself: Mismatch with germline at one junction end may stem from a read error. V and J are TRBV11-2 and TRBJ2-1; 9 bases are a match to TRBD1. This CDR3 has 13 residues. In germline, CDR1 is SGHAT, CDR2 FQNNGV. CDR3 nucleotide sequence: TGTGCCAGCAGCTTATTCGGCGGGACAGGGACAATCTTC. This sequence encodes CASSLFGGTGTIF.

The rearrangement joins TRBV7-9 to TRBJ1-6; 8 positions match TRBD1. J lost 8 bases, V lost 4 bases, and 7 bases had no gene match. The germline V gene has CDR1 SEHNR and CDR2 FQNEAQ (reference sequence). This CDR3 region has 15 residues. CDR3 sequence reads: CASSSTGVFDSPLHF. In DNA, the CDR3 is TGTGCCAGCAGCTCGACAGGGGTTTTTGATTCACCCCTCCACTTT.

The chain recombines TRBV5-4 with TRBJ2-5, with D unclear. The CDR3 covers 13 residues. V gave up 2 bases and J gave up 2 bases, with 7 bases separating them. Germline values: CDR1 SGHNT, CDR2 YYREEE (reference sequence). The CDR3 DNA reads as TGTGCCAGCAGCTTTGGGCAACAAGAGACCCAGTACTTC. Amino acid sequence: CASSFGQQETQYF.

The genes are TRBV30 and TRBJ2-1; D unresolved. V gave up 0 bases and J gave up 7 bases, with 4 bases separating them. Germline CDR1 is GTSNPN and CDR2 is SVGIG (reference sequence). This CDR3 has 11 amino acids. Here the CDR3 DNA reads TGTGCCTGGAGTGTCGAAAATGAGCAGTTCTTC. Protein: CAWSVENEQFF.

The chain recombines TRBV10-3 with TRBJ2-3, with TRBD2 matching over 8 bases. The germline V gene has CDR1 ENHRY and CDR2 SYGVKD. There are 18 residues in the CDR3. V was pared by 3 bases and J by 0 bases, with 11 bases of the junction left unmatched. This CDR3 is CAISEYKISGTSTDTQYF. CDR3 DNA sequence: TGTGCCATCAGTGAATATAAGATTAGCGGGACTAGCACAGATACGCAGTATTTT.

The gene calls are TRBV2 and TRBJ2-7; 10 bases fit TRBD2. J gave up 5 bases and V 4 bases, and 5 bases lay outside the gene matches. Germline V gene lookup returns CDR1 SNHLY and CDR2 FYNNEI. This CDR3 contains 14 residues. DNA of the CDR3: TGTGCCAGCAGTGTGCTAGCGGGAGATCACGAGCAGTACTTC. The encoded protein is CASSVLAGDHEQYF. Variable domain in full (rest from reference TRBV2 and TRBJ2-7): EPEVTQTPSHQVTQMGQEVILRCVPISNHLYFYWYRQILGQKVEFLVSFYNNEISEKSEIFDDQFSVERPDGSNFTLKIRSTKLEDSAMYFCASSVLAGDHEQYFGPGTRLTVT.

This clone was seen only once. The V gene is TRBV19, the J gene TRBJ2-1; TRBD2 aligns across 15 bases. Germline trimming cut 4 bases from V and 5 bases from J; bases unmatched to any gene: 6. Germline values: CDR1 LNHDA, CDR2 SQIVND (reference sequence). The CDR3 runs 17 residues. The CDR3 sequence: CASSTGLAGGRDNEQFF. The CDR3 region has the DNA TGTGCCAGTAGTACCGGACTAGCGGGAGGGCGGGACAATGAGCAGTTCTTC.

The chain links TRBV19 to TRBJ2-3, with a tentative D call TRBD1 (5 bases). CDR3 size: 14 residues. Germline V gene data show CDR1 as LNHDA and CDR2 as SQIVND (reference sequence). Trimming cost V 4 bases and J 4 bases, with 12 bases left between them. The CDR3 here is CASSKRGFPDTQYF. The CDR3 DNA sequence: TGTGCCAGTAGTAAAAGGGGATTTCCAGATACGCAGTATTTT. The whole variable domain, remainder taken from reference TRBV19 and TRBJ2-3, is DGGITQSPKYLFRKEGQNVTLSCEQNLNHDAMYWYRQDPGQGLRLIYYSQIVNDFQKGDIAEGYSVSREKKESFPLTVTSAQKNPTAFYLCASSKRGFPDTQYFGPGTRLTVL.

CDR3 residues: CASSLLAGGYNEQFF. The CDR3 DNA reads as TGTGCCAGCAGCCTCCTAGCGGGGGGCTACAATGAGCAGTTCTTC. The rearrangement joins TRBV5-4 to TRBJ2-1; TRBD2 aligns across 11 bases. V dropped 4 bases and J dropped 3; count of bases not matched to a gene: 3. Germline-derived CDR1 and CDR2 are SGHNT and YYREEE (reference sequence). This CDR3 contains 15 residues. The complete variable domain, with remaining parts taken from reference TRBV5-4 and TRBJ2-1, reads ETGVTQSPTHLIKTRGQQVTLRCSSQSGHNTVSWYQQALGQGPQFIFQYYREEENGRGNFPPRFSGLQFPNYSSELNVNALELDDSALYLCASSLLAGGYNEQFFGPGTRLTVL.